This TCR beta chain was retrieved from a study of metastatic and nonmetastatic thyroid tumors. Across the whole study: Repertoire comparisons spanned blood and tumor or nodule tissue from malignant and benign thyroid patients.

For this clone: Its cognate antigen is unknown.

There were no patients who had received any treatment before thyroid surgery. Per the study methods: The study's classifier, a distant-metastasis tool for papillary thyroid cancer, was built using CDR3 differences across clinicopathological groups. TCRdb re-analyzed the PCR reads using MiXCR. These V and J calls rely on TCRdb rather than the paper's analysis. Found here are some 39,000 clones, around 17% of them singletons; the top ten hold 20% to 25%. Study-level results: Benign nodules were reported to have significantly lower TCR beta diversity than malignant thyroid tumors, in blood and tumor.

CDR3 length equals 12 residues. CDR1 is SGHTA and CDR2 is FQGNSA in the germline V gene. V shed 6 bases, J shed 10 bases, and the junction held 7 bases outside the gene matches. The chain carries TRBV7-2 and TRBJ1-2, with 8 positions matching TRBD1. The TCR was taken from a female donor with papillary thyroid cancer or a benign thyroid nodule (not recorded which). Some clones in this sample may be carry-over from other donors' samples. Sample: blood. In DNA form, the CDR3 reads TGTGCCAGCAGACCGACAGGGGAAGACTACACCTTC. This sequence encodes CASRPTGEDYTF.